This passage covers 18 T cell receptor beta chains from one sample sequenced in a study of cytomegalovirus exposure and HLA in healthy donors. The repertoire was sequenced with immunoSEQ multiplex PCR; TCRdb's copy has only in-frame clones and lacks some. The repertoire holds some 180,000 clones, with 86% as singletons. The specimen was PBMCs. All receptors come from a man under 40 in good health and CMV-seropositive.

This clone was picked up a small number of times. The V and J genes are TRBV29-1 and TRBJ1-1; 8 bases are a match to TRBD1. CDR3 size: 16 residues. Trimming cost V 4 bases and J 5 bases; bases outside gene matches: 15. CDR1 and CDR2 (germline): SQVTM, ANQGSEA. As DNA, the CDR3 is TGCAGCGTTGGAGATGTAAGGGGACAGGAGCGAACTGAAGCTTTCTTT. It translates to CSVGDVRGQERTEAFF.

The chain has TRBV19 and TRBJ2-1; no clear D. CDR1 and CDR2 from the germline V gene are LNHDA and SQIVND (reference sequence). The CDR3 consists of 14 residues. Trimming removed 3 bases from V and 7 bases from J, with 13 bases in between. In nucleotides, the CDR3 is TGTGCCAGTAGTATTACCGCAGTGGAAAATGAGCAGTTCTTC. It is translated as CASSITAVENEQFF.

J is TRBJ2-3 and V is TRBV6-5; D unclear. CDR1 and CDR2 from the germline V gene are MNHEY and SVGAGI. The CDR3 runs 14 residues. Trimming cost V 4 bases and J 4 bases, with 12 bases left between them. The CDR3 loop reads CASSSGPRADTQYF. The DNA of the CDR3 is TGTGCCAGCAGTTCCGGCCCTCGGGCAGATACGCAGTATTTT.

The V gene is TRBV6-6, the J gene TRBJ1-2, with TRBD1 identical over 8 bases. The CDR3 has 16 amino acids. Trimming at V came to 6 bases and at J to 0 bases, leaving 9 bases not matched to a gene. Looked up from germline, CDR1 is MNHNY and CDR2 is SVGAGI (reference sequence). CDR3 DNA sequence: TGTGCCAGCAGCAGGACAGGGACTGCTTCTAACTATGGCTACACCTTC. Protein sequence: CASSRTGTASNYGYTF.

The V and J genes are TRBV9 and TRBJ2-7; no reliable D call. From germline, CDR1 is SGDLS and CDR2 YYNGEE. Deletions cut 0 bases from V and 7 bases from J, with 11 bases between. The CDR3 loop spans 13 amino acids. CDR3 nucleotide sequence: TGTGCCAGCAGCGTAGGGGGTGATGGAGAGCAGTACTTC. Its protein product is CASSVGGDGEQYF.

The chain employs TRBV5-8 and TRBJ1-5; D possibly corresponds to TRBD1 (6 bases). Between the trimmed V and J ends, which lost 0 bases and 3 bases, there was a span of 10 bases. From germline, CDR1 is SGHTS and CDR2 YDEGEE. The CDR3 is 15 amino acids. This CDR3 is CASSLGQGHNQPQHF. CDR3 nucleotides: TGTGCCAGCAGCTTGGGGCAGGGACACAATCAGCCCCAGCATTTT.

As regards this clone: Other nucleotide sequences in the sample specify the same CDR3. This chain's CDR3 is CSATYSYEQYF. CDR3 nucleotide sequence: TGCAGCGCCACCTACAGTTACGAGCAGTACTTC. The rearrangement links TRBV29-1 to TRBJ2-7; D gene ambiguous. The CDR3 totals 11 residues. Looked up from germline, CDR1 is SQVTM and CDR2 is ANQGSEA. V gave up 7 bases and J gave up 4 bases, with 11 bases separating them.

The chain has TRBV4-1 and TRBJ1-1, with TRBD1 as a possible D gene (5 bases). Looked up from germline, CDR1 is MGHRA and CDR2 is YSYEKL. V was pared by 1 base and J by 3 bases, with 12 bases between. The CDR3 loop spans 15 amino acids. The CDR3 is CASSQVAGRDTEAFF. In DNA form, the CDR3 reads TGCGCCAGCAGCCAAGTGGCAGGGAGGGACACTGAAGCTTTCTTT.

The CDR3 protein is CASSPSVNTGELFF. Here the CDR3 DNA reads TGTGCCAGCAGCCCTAGCGTGAACACCGGGGAGCTGTTTTTT. The V call is TRBV11-2, the J call TRBJ2-2; D possibly corresponds to TRBD2 (6 bases). The CDR3 runs to 14 residues. V gave up 5 bases and J gave up 1 base, with 8 bases separating them. The V gene's germline CDR1 is SGHAT and CDR2 FQNNGV.

This clone occurred once. The rearrangement links TRBV27 to TRBJ2-1; D may be TRBD2 (6 bases). V was clipped by 5 bases and J by 5 bases, with 16 bases between them. From germline, CDR1 is MNHEY and CDR2 SMNVEV (reference sequence). The CDR3 covers 15 residues. The CDR3 coding sequence is TGTGCCAGCAGTATTGGCGGGGCCGGAGACAATGAGCAGTTCTTC. It specifies CASSIGGAGDNEQFF.

The chain employs TRBV29-1 and TRBJ2-2, with a tentative D call TRBD2 (5 bases). Looked up from germline, CDR1 is SQVTM and CDR2 is ANQGSEA. The germline V and J ends were trimmed by 4 bases and 7 bases, with 13 bases remaining between them. This CDR3 is 13 amino acids long. The CDR3 is CSVARGISGELFF. CDR3 nucleotides: TGCAGCGTTGCCCGGGGAATAAGCGGGGAGCTGTTTTTT.

V usage is TRBV29-1 and J usage is TRBJ2-3; D ambiguous. Trimming shortened V by 4 bases and J by 6 bases, and 17 bases separated the two germline ends. Per the germline V gene, CDR1 is SQVTM and CDR2 is ANQGSEA. This CDR3 region has 14 residues. CDR3 bases: TGCAGCGTTGGAGGAGTGCCAGATTACGATACGCAGTATTTT. This codes for CSVGGVPDYDTQYF.

The chain couples TRBV13 to TRBJ2-5; 8 bases map to TRBD2. Per germline, CDR1 PRHDT and CDR2 FYEKMQ (reference sequence). This CDR3 contains 16 residues. The ends lost 4 bases at V and 4 bases at J; junction bases unmatched: 11. This chain's CDR3 is CASSSRGGLARETQYF. The CDR3, as DNA: TGTGCCAGCAGCTCCCGGGGGGGGCTAGCCAGAGAGACCCAGTACTTC.

The genes are TRBV7-9 and TRBJ1-4; no reliable D call. V shed 1 base and J shed 4 bases, with 10 bases lying between them. The CDR3 has 15 amino acids. Germline V lookup: CDR1 SEHNR, CDR2 FQNEAQ (reference sequence). Written as DNA, the CDR3 is TGTGCCAGCAGCTTAGGGAGGGCTTATAATGAAAAACTGTTTTTT. Amino acid sequence: CASSLGRAYNEKLFF.

The chain links TRBV7-2 to TRBJ2-4, with TRBD1 matching 9 bases. Germline lookup yields CDR1 SGHTA and CDR2 FQGNSA. The junction had 2 bases not matched to a gene; V was cut back by 5 bases and J by 3 bases. The CDR3 totals 14 residues. This chain's CDR3 is CASSPTGGKNIQYF. CDR3 bases: TGTGCCAGCAGCCCGACAGGGGGCAAAAACATTCAGTACTTC.

The V call is TRBV11-3, the J call TRBJ2-5; 7 bases match TRBD2. The germline V gene encodes CDR1 SGHNT and CDR2 YENEEA. V trimming: 1 base; J trimming: 2 bases; junction bases outside the gene matches: 13. The CDR3 runs 18 residues. The CDR3 nucleotides are TGTGCCAGCAGCTTAGGAATGTGGGGGGGTAGCGGACAAGAGACCCAGTACTTC. It translates to CASSLGMWGGSGQETQYF. Together with reference TRBV11-3 and TRBJ2-5, the CDR3 gives the full variable domain: EAGVVQSPRYKIIEKKQPVAFWCNPISGHNTLYWYLQNLGQGPELLIRYENEEAVDDSQLPKDRFSAERLKGVDSTLKIQPAELGDSAVYLCASSLGMWGGSGQETQYFGPGTRLLVL.

The rearrangement joins TRBV6-1 to TRBJ2-5; D is perhaps TRBD2 (7 bases). This CDR3 comprises 14 residues. V lost 6 bases, J lost 1 base, and 12 bases lay in between. Germline-derived CDR1 and CDR2 are MNHNS and SASEGT. The chain's CDR3 is CASSRGGVQETQYF. The CDR3 bases are TGTGCCAGCAGCCGAGGGGGGGTCCAAGAGACCCAGTACTTC.

The CDR3 region has the DNA TGTGCCTGGAAAGGACAGGGACCCTATGGCTACACCTTC. Translation gives CAWKGQGPYGYTF. The chain combines TRBV30 with TRBJ1-2; 8 bases align to TRBD1. The V and J ends lost 4 bases and 4 bases, in that order; junction bases with no gene match: 5. The CDR3 loop spans 13 amino acids. Germline V CDR1 and CDR2: GTSNPN, SVGIG (reference sequence).